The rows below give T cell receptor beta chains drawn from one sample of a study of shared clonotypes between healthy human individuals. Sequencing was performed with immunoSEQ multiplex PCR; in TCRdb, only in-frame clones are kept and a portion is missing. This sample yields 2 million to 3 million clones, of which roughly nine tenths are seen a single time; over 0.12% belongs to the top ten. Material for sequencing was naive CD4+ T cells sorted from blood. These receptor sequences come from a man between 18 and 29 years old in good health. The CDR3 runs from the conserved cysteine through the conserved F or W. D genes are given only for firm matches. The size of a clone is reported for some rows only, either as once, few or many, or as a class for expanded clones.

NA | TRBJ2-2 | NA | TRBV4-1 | TGCGCCAGCAGCCTACCGAGGCAGGCGAACACCGGGGAGCTGTTTTTT | CASSLPRQANTGELFF
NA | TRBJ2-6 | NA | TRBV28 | TGTGCCAGCAGGCCCATACAGGGAGTAAGCTCTGGGGCCAACGTCCTGACTTTC | CASRPIQGVSSGANVLTF
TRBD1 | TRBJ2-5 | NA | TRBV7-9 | TGTGCCAGCAGCTCAAACACCCGGACAGGGGCAGAGACCCAGTACTTC | CASSSNTRTGAETQYF
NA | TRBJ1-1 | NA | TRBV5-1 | TGCGCCAGCAGCTTGGAGTGGGGGCATGCCTCTGAAGCTTTCTTT | CASSLEWGHASEAFF
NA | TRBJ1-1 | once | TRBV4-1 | TGCGCCAGCAGCCAAGCCCCCAGTGAAGCTTTCTTT | CASSQAPSEAFF
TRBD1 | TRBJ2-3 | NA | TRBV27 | TGTGCCAGCAGAATGACAGGGTACAGAGATACGCAGTATTTT | CASRMTGYRDTQYF
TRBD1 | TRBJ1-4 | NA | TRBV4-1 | TGCGCCAGCAGCCAAGATAGGGGACAGAGGTATGAAAAACTGTTTTTT | CASSQDRGQRYEKLFF
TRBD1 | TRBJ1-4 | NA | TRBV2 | TGTGCCAGCAGTGTGGCAGGGGGGAATGAAAAACTGTTTTTT | CASSVAGGNEKLFF
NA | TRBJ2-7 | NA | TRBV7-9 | TGTGCCAGCAGCTTCCAGGGTGAAACCTACGAGCAGTACTTC | CASSFQGETYEQYF
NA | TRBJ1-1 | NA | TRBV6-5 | TGTGCCAGCAGTTACTTTCCGAGGTCCACTGAAGCTTTCTTT | CASSYFPRSTEAFF
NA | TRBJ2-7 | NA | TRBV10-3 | TGTGCCATCAGTTTCCGGGACTACGAGCAGTACTTC | CAISFRDYEQYF
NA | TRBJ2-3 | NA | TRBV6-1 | TGTGCCAGCAGTGAAGCGCGGGGTCTCCTGAGCCTCCCTACAGATACGCAGTATTTT | CASSEARGLLSLPTDTQYF
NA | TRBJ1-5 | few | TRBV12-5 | TGTGTTCATCAGCCCCAGCATTTT | CVHQPQHF
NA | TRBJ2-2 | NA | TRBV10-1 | TGCGCCAGCAGTCACGGCTGGAACACCGGGGAGCTGTTTTTT | CASSHGWNTGELFF
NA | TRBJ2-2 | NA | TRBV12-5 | TGTGCTAGTGGTTTGGTATCAAAAAGGAGTAGCGGAGGGAACACCGGGGAGCTGTTTTTT | CASGLVSKRSSGGNTGELFF
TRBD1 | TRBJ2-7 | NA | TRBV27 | TGTGCCAGCAGTTTAAAGTGGGACAGGGTCTACGAGCAGTACTTC | CASSLKWDRVYEQYF
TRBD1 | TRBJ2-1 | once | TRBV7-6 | TGTGCCAGCAGCCCGGACAGGCGACCGGGGAATGAGCAGTTCTTC | CASSPDRRPGNEQFF
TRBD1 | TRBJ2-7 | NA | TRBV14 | TGTGCCAGCAGCCCCCTGGGACAGGCCTACGAGCAGTACTTC | CASSPLGQAYEQYF